The 31 T cell receptor beta chains listed next were all sequenced from one sample in a study of T-cell reconstitution after alpha-beta-depleted transplantation in children. During its preparation, the TCRbeta library received unique molecular identifiers. TCRdb ran MiXCR on the PCR reads and lists one entry per CDR3 protein. In the table there are about 120,000 distinct CDR3 sequences, 10% of which are singletons. The starting material was PBMCs from the stem cell graft donor, obtained from the stem cell graft. The receptors shown here come from a human donor who donated a stem cell graft to a child with acute lymphoblastic leukemia.

This clonotype was counted many times. V gene TRBV7-3 combines with J gene TRBJ1-2; weak D call: TRBD1 (6 bases). The germline CDR1 and CDR2 sequences are SGHTA and FQGTGA. This CDR3 spans 15 amino acids. The V end lost 5 bases, the J end lost 4 bases, and 17 bases lay between the germline ends. CDR3 in amino acids: CASSPGGPQGYGYTF. The CDR3 nucleotides read TGTGCCAGCAGCCCCGGGGGGCCACAGGGCTATGGCTACACCTTC.

This clonotype was seen many times. The chain uses TRBV20-1 and TRBJ1-4; 7 positions agree with TRBD1. Per germline, CDR1 DFQATT and CDR2 SNEGSKA (reference sequence). Trimming removed 8 bases from V and 1 base from J; junction bases left unmatched: 4. The CDR3 sequence is 13 residues long. The CDR3 protein is CSTYRGTNEKLFF. CDR3 in DNA: TGCAGTACCTACAGGGGAACTAATGAAAAACTGTTTTTT.

At least ten counts were recorded for this clonotype. The J gene is TRBJ2-1, the V gene TRBV20-1; tentatively, D is TRBD1 (7 bases). V lost 6 bases and J lost 2, with 20 bases in between. The CDR3 is 16 amino acids. The germline CDR1 and CDR2 sequences are DFQATT and SNEGSKA (reference sequence). The CDR3 DNA reads as TGCAGTGCCCGGTCTGGGGCAGGGGGGACCTACAATGAGCAGTTCTTC. As protein: CSARSGAGGTYNEQFF.

This clonotype has ten or more counts. The chain couples TRBV20-1 to TRBJ2-1; D gene ambiguous. The CDR3 extends over 13 amino acids. Germline values: CDR1 DFQATT, CDR2 SNEGSKA (reference sequence). Trimming left V 3 bases short and J 6 bases short, with 12 bases between. CDR3 in DNA: TGCAGTGCTAGTGGGGAAGTTTCCAATGAGCAGTTCTTC. Translating gives CSASGEVSNEQFF.

This clonotype was detected ten times or more. The chain uses TRBV5-1 and TRBJ2-2; D unclear. The V gene's germline CDR1 is SGHRS and CDR2 YFSETQ. The CDR3 has 13 residues. V lost 5 bases and J 6 bases, leaving 11 bases between the germline ends. The CDR3: CASSFQSAGELFF. The CDR3 DNA is TGCGCCAGCAGTTTCCAGAGCGCCGGGGAGCTGTTTTTT.

Ten or more counts support this clonotype. J is TRBJ2-5 and V is TRBV12-3 or TRBV12-4, with 12 nucleotides matching TRBD2. CDR3 length: 16 amino acids. V shed 3 bases and J 6 bases; nucleotides not matched to a gene: 8. CDR3 nucleotide sequence: TGTGCCAGCAGTTTTAGGACTAGCGGGGTTCGAAAGACCCAGTACTTC. This sequence encodes CASSFRTSGVRKTQYF.

This clonotype has a count of ten or more. The chain is built from TRBV19 and TRBJ2-2; a weak D match, TRBD1 (5 bases). The CDR3 length is 15 residues. With 5 bases removed from V and 0 bases from J, the gap between germline ends came to 10 bases. Germline-derived CDR1 and CDR2 are LNHDA and SQIVND (reference sequence). The CDR3 here is CASSLDRANTGELFF. The CDR3 DNA follows: TGTGCCAGTAGTCTCGACAGAGCGAACACCGGGGAGCTGTTTTTT. Full variable domain (outside the CDR3, taken from reference TRBV19 and TRBJ2-2): DGGITQSPKYLFRKEGQNVTLSCEQNLNHDAMYWYRQDPGQGLRLIYYSQIVNDFQKGDIAEGYSVSREKKESFPLTVTSAQKNPTAFYLCASSLDRANTGELFFGEGSRLTVL.

This clonotype has a count of ten or more. The chain combines TRBV6-5 with TRBJ1-1; 7 bases map to TRBD1. The CDR3 is 13 amino acids. CDR1 and CDR2 (germline): MNHEY, SVGAGI. Trimming took 2 bases from V and 5 from J; bases not matched to a gene: 2. CDR3 bases: TGTGCCAGCAGTTACAGGGGGCAAACTGAAGCTTTCTTT. This codes for CASSYRGQTEAFF.

This chain links TRBV29-1 with TRBJ2-7; TRBD1 matches 9 bases. The CDR3 is made up of 15 amino acids. V lost 0 bases, J lost 2 bases, and 5 bases stayed unmatched. Germline CDR1 and CDR2: SQVTM and ANQGSEA. The CDR3 protein is CSVEDPTGGPYEQYF. CDR3 in DNA: TGCAGCGTTGAAGATCCGACAGGGGGTCCCTACGAGCAGTACTTC.

This clonotype was seen ten or more times. The gene calls are TRBV20-1 and TRBJ2-3; 10 bases are shared with TRBD2. The CDR3 consists of 19 residues. The V and J ends lost 3 bases and 0 bases, in that order; junction bases with no gene match: 15. Per the germline V gene, CDR1 is DFQATT and CDR2 is SNEGSKA (reference sequence). CDR3 coding DNA: TGCAGTGCTAGCGGGCAACTAGCGGGAAGACGACTTAGCACAGATACGCAGTATTTT. This gives the protein CSASGQLAGRRLSTDTQYF.

The rearrangement links TRBV6-1 to TRBJ1-4, with 7 nucleotides matching TRBD1. Germline V CDR1 and CDR2: MNHNS, SASEGT. V trimming: 7 bases; J trimming: 6 bases; junction bases outside the gene matches: 5. The length of the CDR3 is 13 residues. DNA for the CDR3: TGTGCCAGCAAGGGGACAGTTTATGAAAAACTGTTTTTT. Its translation: CASKGTVYEKLFF.

At least ten counts were recorded for this clonotype. The gene calls are TRBV15 and TRBJ1-2; D is possibly TRBD1 (5 bases). The CDR3 loop spans 14 amino acids. Trimming took off 1 base at V and 2 bases at J, with 8 bases between the two ends. Germline loops: CDR1 LNHNV, CDR2 YYDKDF (reference sequence). The CDR3 coding sequence is TGTGCCACCAGCAGAGGAGGGGAAAACTATGGCTACACCTTC. This sequence encodes CATSRGGENYGYTF.

There are many counts of this clonotype. DNA of the CDR3: TGTGCCAGCAAGTCGACTAGCGGGGGGATCACAGATACGCAGTATTTT. Residues: CASKSTSGGITDTQYF. The V call is TRBV5-5, the J call TRBJ2-3; TRBD2 agrees at 13 bases. After removal of 6 bases from V and 2 bases from J, the junction contained 6 bases not matched to a gene. CDR1 SGHKS and CDR2 YYEKEE come from the germline V gene (reference sequence). This CDR3 has 16 amino acids.

This clonotype was observed a single time. With a much larger clone just one base away, this may be a read error. J is TRBJ2-7 and V is TRBV4-1; TRBD1 aligns across 7 bases. The CDR3 is made up of 16 amino acids. Per germline, CDR1 MGHRA and CDR2 YSYEKL. CDR3 sequence (DNA): TGCGGCAGCAGCCAAGATTCGGGACAGCTTACCTACGAGCAGTACTTC. Translation: CGSSQDSGQLTYEQYF.

At least ten counts were recorded for this clonotype. This chain links TRBV7-9 with TRBJ2-7; D remains unclear. Germline values: CDR1 SEHNR, CDR2 FQNEAQ (reference sequence). Trimming cost V 5 bases and J 0 bases, with 11 bases left between them. This CDR3 is 14 amino acids long. This chain's CDR3 is CASSAQAGSYEQYF. In DNA, the CDR3 is TGTGCCAGCAGCGCGCAGGCTGGCTCCTACGAGCAGTACTTC.

This clonotype has a count of ten or more. The rearrangement links TRBV9 to TRBJ2-2, with a weak D call TRBD2 (5 bases). CDR3 length: 16 amino acids. CDR1 and CDR2 from the germline V gene are SGDLS and YYNGEE. V was trimmed by 0 bases and J by 4 bases, leaving 13 bases between them. CDR3 sequence: CASSVATGFATGELFF. The CDR3 bases are TGTGCCAGCAGCGTAGCTACGGGGTTCGCCACCGGGGAGCTGTTTTTT.

This clonotype was recorded a few times. The chain joins TRBV18 to TRBJ1-5; D call uncertain. The CDR3 is 13 amino acids. Germline loops: CDR1 KGHSH, CDR2 LQKENI. Deletions cut 4 bases from V and 7 bases from J, with 11 bases between. In DNA form, the CDR3 reads TGTGCCAGCTCACAATCTAGCACCCAGCCCCAGCATTTT. Translated, it gives CASSQSSTQPQHF.

This clonotype was picked up a small number of times. At one of its ends the junction is not consistent with the germline gene, which may arise from a read error. CDR3 amino acids: CASSQGQGVSKNSQYF. CDR3 bases: TGTGCCAGCAGCCAGGGACAGGGGGTATCCAAAAACAGTCAGTACTTC. The rearrangement uses TRBV4-2 and TRBJ2-4, with 11 positions matching TRBD1. The CDR3 sequence is 16 residues long. Germline lookup yields CDR1 LGHNA and CDR2 YNFKEQ.

This clonotype occurred many times. This sequence joins TRBV7-2 and TRBJ1-5, with a possible D match to TRBD1 (5 bases). V was shortened by 5 bases and J by 11 bases, with 16 bases between the two germline ends. CDR1 is SGHTA, CDR2 FQGNSA, per germline. CDR3 size: 13 residues. The CDR3 loop is CASSRGPLFTQHF. The CDR3 nucleotides are TGTGCCAGCAGCCGGGGCCCTCTCTTTACCCAGCATTTT.

This clonotype has ten or more counts. The chain combines TRBV5-1 with TRBJ2-2; 7 bases are shared with TRBD1. The CDR3 contains 14 residues. V gave up 0 bases and J gave up 4 bases; unmatched junction bases: 0. CDR1 SGHRS and CDR2 YFSETQ come from the germline V gene. The CDR3 sequence is CASSLGQGTGELFF. In DNA, the CDR3 is TGCGCCAGCAGCTTGGGACAGGGCACCGGGGAGCTGTTTTTT.

This clonotype has ten or more counts. The chain links TRBV29-1 to TRBJ1-2, with D tentatively TRBD1 (6 bases). V lost 3 bases to trimming and J lost 2 bases, with 10 bases between them. The V gene's germline CDR1 is SQVTM and CDR2 ANQGSEA. The CDR3 is 13 amino acids. The CDR3 region has the DNA TGCAGCGTTGAGGGAACAGGGAACTATGGCTACACCTTC. It specifies CSVEGTGNYGYTF. Filled out from reference TRBV29-1 and TRBJ1-2, the complete variable domain reads SAVISQKPSRDICQRGTSLTIQCQVDSQVTMMFWYRQQPGQSLTLIATANQGSEATYESGFVIDKFPISRPNLTFSTLTVSNMSPEDSSIYLCSVEGTGNYGYTFGSGTRLTVV.

This clonotype was observed many times. V and J are TRBV20-1 and TRBJ1-1; TRBD1 matches 7 bases. The CDR3 sequence is 19 residues long. The germline CDR1 and CDR2 sequences are DFQATT and SNEGSKA (reference sequence). J gave up 10 bases and V 3 bases, and 29 bases lay outside the gene matches. Here the CDR3 DNA reads TGCAGTGCTAGCAGACCGGGACAGACTCCACCATATATTTCCAGCGGAGCTTTCTTT. Its protein is CSASRPGQTPPYISSGAFF.

The sample holds many counts of this clonotype. The V and J genes are TRBV7-2 and TRBJ2-7, with D perhaps TRBD1 (6 bases). Trimming pared 4 bases from V and 3 bases from J, leaving 16 bases between. Per the germline V gene, CDR1 is SGHTA and CDR2 is FQGNSA. This CDR3 is 15 amino acids long. In DNA form, the CDR3 reads TGTGCCAGCAGCTACGCAGGACAGATGAGCTACGAGCAGTACTTC. The encoded protein is CASSYAGQMSYEQYF.

Many counts were recorded for this clonotype. The chain links TRBV28 to TRBJ1-1; D possibly corresponds to TRBD1 (6 bases). The CDR3 has 12 residues. Germline V CDR1 and CDR2: MDHEN, SYDVKM. Trimming pared 10 bases from V and 8 bases from J, leaving 17 bases between. This chain's CDR3 is CAISVRTEEAFF. CDR3 coding DNA: TGTGCCATCAGCGTGAGGACAGAAGAAGCTTTCTTT.

Ten or more counts support this clonotype. The gene calls are TRBV6-5 and TRBJ2-7, with TRBD2 matching over 9 bases. The CDR3 spans 14 residues. V was pared by 6 bases and J by 4 bases, with 7 bases of the junction left unmatched. Germline lookup yields CDR1 MNHEY and CDR2 SVGAGI. CDR3 protein: CASRPGRGGYEQYF. DNA of the CDR3: TGTGCCAGCAGGCCTGGGCGGGGGGGATACGAGCAGTACTTC.

Comment on this clonotype: This may arise from a read error, as a much more abundant clone is one base away. The chain recombines TRBV20-1 with TRBJ2-1, with TRBD2 matching 7 bases. Germline-derived CDR1 and CDR2 are DFQATT and SNEGSKA (reference sequence). CDR3 size: 17 residues. This CDR3 is CCARQKGASGGHNEQFF. The CDR3 region has the DNA TGCTGTGCTAGACAAAAGGGCGCTAGCGGTGGCCACAATGAGCAGTTCTTC.

This clonotype was seen repeatedly, ten times or more. V gene TRBV20-1 combines with J gene TRBJ2-7, with 7 bases fitting TRBD1. Germline CDR1 is DFQATT and CDR2 is SNEGSKA (reference sequence). The CDR3 covers 11 residues. The J segment lost 6 bases and the V segment lost 5 bases, leaving 4 bases of the junction unmatched. This chain's CDR3 is CSAPAGGEQYF. CDR3 bases: TGCAGTGCTCCAGCAGGGGGCGAGCAGTACTTC.

This clonotype was recorded many times. V is TRBV7-2 and J is TRBJ1-3; D not certain. With 1 base removed from V and 0 bases from J, the gap between germline ends came to 7 bases. Germline CDR1 SGHTA, CDR2 FQGNSA. CDR3 length: 15 amino acids. In DNA, the CDR3 is TGTGCCAGCAGCTTAGGGGCCACCTCTGGAAACACCATATATTTT. Residues: CASSLGATSGNTIYF.

At least ten counts were recorded for this clonotype. The J gene is TRBJ1-3, the V gene TRBV29-1; D might be TRBD1 (6 bases). V lost 6 bases and J lost 7, with 13 bases in between. Germline V lookup: CDR1 SQVTM, CDR2 ANQGSEA. The CDR3 is made up of 12 amino acids. The CDR3 sequence is CSVGQQGNTIYF. Here the CDR3 DNA reads TGCAGCGTAGGACAACAGGGTAACACCATATATTTT.

This clonotype came up many times. The chain uses TRBV27 and TRBJ1-2; D call uncertain. Germline lookup yields CDR1 MNHEY and CDR2 SMNVEV (reference sequence). V shed 6 bases and J shed 4 bases, with 15 bases lying between them. There are 14 residues in the CDR3. DNA of the CDR3: TGTGCCAGCAGCCCCGGCGGCCGGCGCTATGGCTACACCTTC. It encodes CASSPGGRRYGYTF.

There are many counts of this clonotype. The chain has TRBV7-2 and TRBJ2-3; D may correspond to TRBD1 or TRBD2 (5 bases each). Deletions cut 2 bases from V and 4 bases from J, with 10 bases between. The germline V gene has CDR1 SGHTA and CDR2 FQGNSA. The CDR3 has 14 amino acids. The CDR3 sequence: CASSLQGRADTQYF. CDR3 bases: TGTGCCAGCAGCTTACAGGGACGAGCAGATACGCAGTATTTT.